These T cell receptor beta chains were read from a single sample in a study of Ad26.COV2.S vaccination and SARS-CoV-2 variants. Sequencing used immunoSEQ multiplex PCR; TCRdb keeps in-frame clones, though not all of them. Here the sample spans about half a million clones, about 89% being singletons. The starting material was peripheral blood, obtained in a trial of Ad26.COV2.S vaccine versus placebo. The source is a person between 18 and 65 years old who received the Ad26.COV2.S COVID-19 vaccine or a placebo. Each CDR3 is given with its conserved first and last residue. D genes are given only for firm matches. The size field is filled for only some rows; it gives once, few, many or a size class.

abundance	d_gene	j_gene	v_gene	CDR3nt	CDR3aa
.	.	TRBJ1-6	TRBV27	TGTGCCAGCAGTTTATTTGGGACATCCAATTCACCCCTCCACTTT	CASSLFGTSNSPLHF
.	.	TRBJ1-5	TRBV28	TGTGCCAGCAGTTTCCAAGGTAGCAATCAGCCCCAGCATTTT	CASSFQGSNQPQHF
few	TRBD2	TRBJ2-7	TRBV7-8	TGTGCCAGCAGCCCGGGACTAAGGATAGGCTACGAGCAGTACTTC	CASSPGLRIGYEQYF
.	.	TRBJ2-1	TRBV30	TGTGCCTGGGGAGGGAACAATGAGCAGTTCTTC	CAWGGNNEQFF
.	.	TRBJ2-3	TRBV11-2	TGTGCCAGCAGCTTATTATCTGGCACAGATACGCAGTATTTT	CASSLLSGTDTQYF
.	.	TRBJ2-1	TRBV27	TGTGCCAGCAGTTTATCCCCTTTAAGCTCCTACAATGAGCAGTTCTTC	CASSLSPLSSYNEQFF
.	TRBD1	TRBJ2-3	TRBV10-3	TGTGCCACCAATCTCCTCGACAGGGGAAATGCAGATACGCAGTATTTT	CATNLLDRGNADTQYF
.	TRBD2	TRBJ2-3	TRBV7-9	TGTGCCAGCAGCTCAAGGACTAGCGGGGCTGAAGATACGCAGTATTTT	CASSSRTSGAEDTQYF
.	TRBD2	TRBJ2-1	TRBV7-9	TGTGCCAGCAGCTTACTACTAGCGGCAGACAATGAGCAGTTCTTC	CASSLLLAADNEQFF
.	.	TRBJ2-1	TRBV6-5	TGTGCCAGCAGTTACGATAGCGACGATGAGCAGTTCTTC	CASSYDSDDEQFF
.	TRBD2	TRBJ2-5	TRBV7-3	TGTGCCAGCAGCGCTAGCGGGGCCCAAGAAACCCAGTACTTC	CASSASGAQETQYF
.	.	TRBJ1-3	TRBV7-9	TGTGCCAGCAGCTTACTGGGTGCTTACTCTGGAAACACCATATATTTT	CASSLLGAYSGNTIYF
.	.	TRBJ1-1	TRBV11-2	TGTGCCAGCAGCTTAGTGACCCCCCAAGCTTTCTTT	CASSLVTPQAFF
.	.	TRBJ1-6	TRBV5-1	TGCGCCAGCAGCGGTACAGGTGCCGAGGCCCTCCACTTT	CASSGTGAEALHF
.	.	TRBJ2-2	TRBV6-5	TGTGCCAGCAGCATTTTATACACCGGGGAGCTGTTTTTT	CASSILYTGELFF
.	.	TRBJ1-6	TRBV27	TGTGCCAGCAGTTTATCTAGAGGTTATAATTCACCCCTCCACTTT	CASSLSRGYNSPLHF
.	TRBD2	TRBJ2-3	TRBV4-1	TGCGCCAGCAGCCAGGGACTAGCGGGAAGTACGCAGTATTTT	CASSQGLAGSTQYF
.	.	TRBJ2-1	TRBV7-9	TGTGCCAGCATCCAAGGCGGATACTACAATGAGCAGTTCTTC	CASIQGGYYNEQFF
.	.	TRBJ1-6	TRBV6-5	TGTGCCAGCAGTTACTCGTGGAGAGGGAAGTATTCACCCCTCCACTTT	CASSYSWRGKYSPLHF
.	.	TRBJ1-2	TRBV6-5	TGTGCCAGCAGTCGTCGGGACAACTATGGCTACACCTTC	CASSRRDNYGYTF
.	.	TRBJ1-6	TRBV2	TGTGCCAGCAGGGGGAAACAGCGGTCAAATTCACCCCTCCACTTT	CASRGKQRSNSPLHF
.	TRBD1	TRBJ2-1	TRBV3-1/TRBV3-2	TGTGCCAGCAGACCACAGGGGTTGCCCTACAATGAGCAGTTCTTC	CASRPQGLPYNEQFF
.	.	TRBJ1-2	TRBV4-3	TGCGCCAGCAGCCAAGACAAACTCCCTCACTATGGCTACACCTTC	CASSQDKLPHYGYTF
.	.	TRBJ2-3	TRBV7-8	TGTGCCAGCAGCTACTCTCCCCGGACAAGCACAGATACGCAGTATTTT	CASSYSPRTSTDTQYF
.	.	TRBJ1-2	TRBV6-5	TGTGCCAGCAGTTCCAAATCGGACAGAATTAACTATGGCTACACCTTC	CASSSKSDRINYGYTF
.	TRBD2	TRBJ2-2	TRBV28	TGTGCCAGCTGGAGGACTAGCGAGACCGGGGAGCTGTTTTTT	CASWRTSETGELFF
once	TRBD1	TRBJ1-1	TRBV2	TGTGCCAGCAGCCCTCGGGGACAGATGAACACTGAAGCTTTCTTT	CASSPRGQMNTEAFF
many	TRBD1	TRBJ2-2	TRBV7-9	TGTGCCAGCAGTTCACACTACGGGACAGGGGGATCCGGGGAGCTGTTTTTT	CASSSHYGTGGSGELFF
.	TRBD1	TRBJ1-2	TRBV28	TGTGCCAGCATAGGGGGCCCCTATGGCTACACCTTC	CASIGGPYGYTF
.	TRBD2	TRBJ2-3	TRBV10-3	TGTGCCATCAGCGCGGGACTAGCGGGGAGCACTAGCACAGATACGCAGTATTTT	CAISAGLAGSTSTDTQYF
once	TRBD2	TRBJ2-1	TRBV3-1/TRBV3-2	TGTGCCAGCAGCCACCGAACTAGCGGGAGGGGGGATGAGCAGTTCTTC	CASSHRTSGRGDEQFF
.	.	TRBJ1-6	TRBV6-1	TGTGCCAGCAGTGAAACCCTTGGTAGCTCCTATAATTCACCCCTCCACTTT	CASSETLGSSYNSPLHF
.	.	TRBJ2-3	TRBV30	TGTGCCTGGAGTGGGAGTTCCCTGAGCACAGATACGCAGTATTTT	CAWSGSSLSTDTQYF
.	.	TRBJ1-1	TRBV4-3	TGCGCCAGCAGCTCCTCGGGCCCCGGGGCTGAAGCTTTCTTT	CASSSSGPGAEAFF
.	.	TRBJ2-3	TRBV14	TGTGCCAGCAGCCAAGTAGTCGGGGTGGCAGATACGCAGTATTTT	CASSQVVGVADTQYF
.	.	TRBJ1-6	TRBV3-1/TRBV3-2	TGTGCCACTTCAGCACGGGGAAATTCACCCCTCCACTTT	CATSARGNSPLHF
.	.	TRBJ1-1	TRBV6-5	TGTGCCAGCCGCTGGGGCGAGGACACTGAAGCTTTCTTT	CASRWGEDTEAFF
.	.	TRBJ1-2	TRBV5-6	TGTGCCAGCAGCGCCGGATGGGGTAACGGCTACACCTTC	CASSAGWGNGYTF
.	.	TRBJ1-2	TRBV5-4	TGTGCCAGCAGCCCGCATGGAGGAGCTAACTATGGCTACACCTTC	CASSPHGGANYGYTF
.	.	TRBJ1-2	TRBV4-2	TGTGCCAGCAGCCAAGAGACAGTTAACTATGGCTACACCTTC	CASSQETVNYGYTF
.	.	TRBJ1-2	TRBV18	TGTGCCAGCTCACCAGCAACTAACTATGGCTACACCTTC	CASSPATNYGYTF
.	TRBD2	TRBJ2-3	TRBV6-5	TGTGCCAGCAGTAGGACTAGGGCAGATACGCAGTATTTT	CASSRTRADTQYF
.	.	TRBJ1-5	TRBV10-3	TGTGCCATCAGTGATGGATATAGCAATCAGCCCCAGCATTTT	CAISDGYSNQPQHF